The entry below gives a single T cell receptor (beta chain) sequence along with its context. This sample is part of a study of blood T cell repertoires in COVID-19. At the level of the study: Italy, Spain and the United States were the sources of the convalescent and acute COVID-19 samples. T cells, B-cell-depleted T cells, or PBMCs provided the cDNA or gDNA that served as material.

The germline V gene has CDR1 GTSNPN and CDR2 SVGIG (reference sequence). The CDR3 sequence is 13 residues long. The V end lost 7 bases, the J end lost 0 bases, and 12 bases lay between the germline ends. In the authors' methods: By means of reference gene primer amplification, nucleated cell counts were estimated. Some clones are missing from TCRdb's copy, which holds only in-frame ones; the method was immunoSEQ multiplex PCR. That table furnishes V, J and clone size, whereas the DNA furnished D and trimming. The data show hundreds of thousands of clones, about four fifths seen once. The sequence was collected from a woman in her forties with active or convalescent COVID-19. This sequence joins TRBV30 and TRBJ2-5; D is perhaps TRBD2 (6 bases). Sequencing was done on a sample of peripheral blood. The CDR3 reads CASEGQYQETQYF. CDR3 nucleotide sequence: TGTGCCTCGGAGGGGCAGTACCAAGAGACCCAGTACTTC.